The 20 T cell receptor beta chains below come from one sample, sequenced in a study of cytomegalovirus exposure and HLA in healthy donors (dated by TCRdb to about 2017). The library was generated by the immunoSEQ multiplex PCR assay. For the multiplex PCR, a mixture combining 60 forward primers for TCR Vbeta segments and 13 reverse primers for TCR Jbeta segments was used. What TCRdb holds here is the immuneACCESS table cut down to in-frame rearrangements. Part of the clones is not present; checked against another copy, under half of the missing clones reflect an unresolved V gene, and the others are unexplained. For this sample there are under 200,000 clones; approximately 81% appear just once. The top ten constitute about 1% of the sample. The sequenced sample was PBMCs. These receptors were obtained from a young man in good health and CMV-seronegative.

CDR3 protein: CASSEFQGARNTIYF. In nucleotides, the CDR3 is TGTGCCAGCAGTGAATTTCAGGGGGCCCGAAACACCATATATTTT. V and J are TRBV25-1 and TRBJ1-3; 8 nucleotides align to TRBD1. Germline V gives CDR1 MGHDK, CDR2 SYGVNS. J lost 5 bases, V lost 1 base, and 4 bases had no gene match. This CDR3 comprises 15 residues.

The sample holds one count of this clone. The chain has TRBV5-4 and TRBJ2-1; 10 bases fit TRBD2. Trimming took 2 bases from V and 2 from J; bases not matched to a gene: 1. The germline V gene encodes CDR1 SGHNT and CDR2 YYREEE (reference sequence). This CDR3 has 15 residues. Here the CDR3 reads CASSFLAGAYNEQFF. The CDR3 DNA reads as TGTGCCAGCAGCTTTCTAGCGGGGGCCTACAATGAGCAGTTCTTC.

The chain uses TRBV6-1 and TRBJ1-1; no definite D call. V lost 8 bases to trimming and J lost 4 bases, with 20 bases between them. Germline V gene data show CDR1 as MNHNS and CDR2 as SASEGT. This CDR3 is built from 15 residues. The CDR3 nucleotides read TGTGCCAGCGCCAAGATTTCGGGGAAAGGCACTGAAGCTTTCTTT. It is translated as CASAKISGKGTEAFF.

Worth noting for this clone: This sample also contains other DNA sequences that code for the same CDR3. The J gene is TRBJ1-2, the V gene TRBV28; TRBD1 aligns across 10 bases. This CDR3 has 13 amino acids. The V gene's germline CDR1 is MDHEN and CDR2 SYDVKM. Germline trimming cut 6 bases from V and 5 bases from J; bases unmatched to any gene: 3. The CDR3 DNA sequence: TGTGCCAGCAGCCTGGGACAGGGGTATGGCTACACCTTC. This encodes CASSLGQGYGYTF.

The chain uses TRBV5-1 and TRBJ1-2; 9 positions agree with TRBD1. The CDR3 totals 15 residues. Germline V gene sequence: CDR1 SGHRS, CDR2 YFSETQ. V lost 0 bases to trimming and J lost 0 bases; unmatched junction nucleotides: 0. The CDR3 DNA reads as TGCGCCAGCAGCTTGGGACAGGGGGCTAACTATGGCTACACCTTC. It specifies CASSLGQGANYGYTF.

The chain couples TRBV13 to TRBJ1-4, with 7 bases aligning to TRBD1. The CDR3 consists of 14 residues. The V gene end was trimmed by 5 bases and the J gene end by 4 bases; junction bases not matched to a gene: 4. Per germline, CDR1 PRHDT and CDR2 FYEKMQ (reference sequence). The CDR3 here is CASSPDRSNEKLFF. In nucleotides, the CDR3 is TGTGCCAGCAGCCCGGACAGGAGTAATGAAAAACTGTTTTTT. Full variable domain (missing parts from reference TRBV13 and TRBJ1-4): AAGVIQSPRHLIKEKRETATLKCYPIPRHDTVYWYQQGPGQDPQFLISFYEKMQSDKGSIPDRFSAQQFSDYHSELNMSSLELGDSALYFCASSPDRSNEKLFFGSGTQLSVL.

The V call is TRBV7-9, the J call TRBJ1-3, with D tentatively TRBD1 (5 bases). Germline CDR1 SEHNR, CDR2 FQNEAQ (reference sequence). V was cut by 6 bases and J by 9 bases, with 12 bases left in between. The CDR3 runs 12 residues. The CDR3 loop reads CASRNQGSTIYF. CDR3 in DNA: TGTGCCAGCAGGAACCAGGGTTCCACCATATATTTT.

The J gene is TRBJ2-1, the V gene TRBV2; 8 nucleotides line up with TRBD1. CDR3 size: 13 residues. The V gene's germline CDR1 is SNHLY and CDR2 FYNNEI. V lost 3 bases to trimming and J lost 7 bases; unmatched junction nucleotides: 2. The chain's CDR3 is CASSEQGANEQFF. The CDR3 region has the DNA TGTGCCAGCAGTGAGCAGGGGGCTAATGAGCAGTTCTTC.

This clone was seen a single time. The chain uses TRBV5-5 and TRBJ1-4; D may be TRBD1 (5 bases). CDR1 and CDR2 from the germline V gene are SGHKS and YYEKEE (reference sequence). Trimming took 1 base from V and 1 from J, leaving 8 bases between them. There are 15 residues in the CDR3. The CDR3 bases are TGTGCCAGCAGCTTGCGACAGTTAACTAATGAAAAACTGTTTTTT. Protein: CASSLRQLTNEKLFF.

V and J are TRBV5-6 and TRBJ2-7; 7 bases agree with TRBD1. Germline V lookup: CDR1 SGHDT, CDR2 YYEEEE. The CDR3 length is 14 residues. V shed 6 bases and J 6 bases; nucleotides not matched to a gene: 12. DNA for the CDR3: TGTGCCAGCATCAGACAGGGTCCTGGAGGCGAGCAGTACTTC. It encodes CASIRQGPGGEQYF.

The chain recombines TRBV4-3 with TRBJ2-7; 8 nucleotides line up with TRBD1. Losses at the gene ends were 0 bases for V and 3 bases for J; bases not matched to a gene: 7. The CDR3 covers 16 residues. CDR1 and CDR2 from the germline V gene are LGHNA and YSLEER. This CDR3 is CASSQEWQGAFYEQYF. As DNA, the CDR3 is TGCGCCAGCAGCCAAGAATGGCAGGGGGCTTTCTACGAGCAGTACTTC.

This chain uses TRBV4-3 with TRBJ2-2, with 7 bases aligning to TRBD1. Germline V gives CDR1 LGHNA, CDR2 YSLEER. J gave up 4 bases and V 1 base, and 0 bases lay outside the gene matches. This CDR3 has 14 amino acids. Here the CDR3 DNA reads TGCGCCAGCAGCCAAGGGGACAGCACCGGGGAGCTGTTTTTT. As protein: CASSQGDSTGELFF.

In its sample, this clone was seen a few times. The chain has TRBV28 and TRBJ1-2, with a tentative D call TRBD1 (5 bases). The germline V gene encodes CDR1 MDHEN and CDR2 SYDVKM. The germline V and J ends were trimmed by 5 bases and 6 bases, with 10 bases remaining between them. This CDR3 has 12 residues. CDR3 sequence: CASSVQVDGYTF. DNA for the CDR3: TGTGCCAGCAGTGTACAGGTTGATGGCTACACCTTC.

Worth noting for this clone: At one boundary the junction diverges from the germline segment, which might be a read error. The chain links TRBV7-9 to TRBJ1-2; possibly TRBD1 for D (5 bases). Germline-derived CDR1 and CDR2 are SEHNR and FQNEAQ (reference sequence). The CDR3 has 16 residues. CDR3 loop: CSSSPGRTSLERDYTF. CDR3 sequence (DNA): TGTTCCAGCAGCCCGGGACGGACCTCTCTAGAGCGGGACTACACCTTC.

This CDR3 reads CASSLEASSSGANVLTF. As DNA, the CDR3 is TGTGCCAGCAGCTTGGAAGCGAGTAGCTCTGGGGCCAACGTCCTGACTTTC. The J gene is TRBJ2-6, the V gene TRBV5-6; D gene uncertain. Germline V gene sequence: CDR1 SGHDT, CDR2 YYEEEE. Deletions cut 0 bases from V and 0 bases from J, with 10 bases between. This CDR3 region has 17 residues.

The CDR3 region has the DNA TGTGCCAGCAGATACAGCCTAGCGGGCCACTCCTACGAGCAGTACTTC. Translating it yields CASRYSLAGHSYEQYF. The rearrangement joins TRBV6-6 to TRBJ2-5; 8 positions agree with TRBD2. The better agreement between TRBJ2-7 and the DNA end casts doubt on the J call. The germline V gene has CDR1 MNHNY and CDR2 SVGAGI (reference sequence). The CDR3 has 16 amino acids.

The genes are TRBV4-2 and TRBJ2-7, with 7 nucleotides matching TRBD1. The V gene end was trimmed by 0 bases and the J gene end by 4 bases; junction bases not matched to a gene: 15. The length of the CDR3 is 18 residues. Germline V gives CDR1 LGHNA, CDR2 YNFKEQ. The CDR3 here is CASSQDGTDREWGYEQYF. As DNA, the CDR3 is TGTGCCAGCAGCCAAGACGGGACCGACAGGGAATGGGGTTACGAGCAGTACTTC.

Worth noting for this clone: Other nucleotide sequences in the sample specify the same CDR3. This chain's CDR3 is CASSQADSYEQYF. CDR3 bases: TGCGCCAGCAGCCAAGCAGACAGTTACGAGCAGTACTTC. The rearrangement joins TRBV4-1 to TRBJ2-7, with a weak D call TRBD1 (5 bases). V shed 1 base and J shed 4 bases, with 8 bases lying between them. The CDR3 loop spans 13 amino acids. The germline V gene encodes CDR1 MGHRA and CDR2 YSYEKL.

The CDR3 DNA is TGCGCCAGCAGCCTCCGGACTAGCGGGATGGAAGAGACCCAGTACTTC. It yields the protein CASSLRTSGMEETQYF. This chain links TRBV5-1 with TRBJ2-5; TRBD2 aligns across 12 bases. CDR1 is SGHRS, CDR2 YFSETQ, per germline. V dropped 4 bases and J dropped 3; count of bases not matched to a gene: 7. The CDR3 consists of 16 residues.

The chain uses TRBV30 and TRBJ2-7, with 11 bases identical to TRBD1. V shed 4 bases, J shed 3 bases, and the junction held 5 bases outside the gene matches. The CDR3 sequence is 14 residues long. The germline V gene encodes CDR1 GTSNPN and CDR2 SVGIG (reference sequence). This CDR3 is CAWTTGTGGYEQYF. In DNA form, the CDR3 reads TGTGCCTGGACCACCGGGACAGGGGGCTACGAGCAGTACTTC.